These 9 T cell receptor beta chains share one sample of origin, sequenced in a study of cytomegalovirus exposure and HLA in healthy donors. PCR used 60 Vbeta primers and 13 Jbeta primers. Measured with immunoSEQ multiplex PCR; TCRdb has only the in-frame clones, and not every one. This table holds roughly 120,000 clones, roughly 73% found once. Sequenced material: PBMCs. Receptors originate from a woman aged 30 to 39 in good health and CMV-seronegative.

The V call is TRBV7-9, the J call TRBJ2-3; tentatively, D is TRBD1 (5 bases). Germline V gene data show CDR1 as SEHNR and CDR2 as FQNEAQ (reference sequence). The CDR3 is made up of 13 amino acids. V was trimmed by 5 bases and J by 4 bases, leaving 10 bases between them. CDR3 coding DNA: TGTGCCAGCAGCCCAAAGGGGCCAGATACGCAGTATTTT. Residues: CASSPKGPDTQYF.

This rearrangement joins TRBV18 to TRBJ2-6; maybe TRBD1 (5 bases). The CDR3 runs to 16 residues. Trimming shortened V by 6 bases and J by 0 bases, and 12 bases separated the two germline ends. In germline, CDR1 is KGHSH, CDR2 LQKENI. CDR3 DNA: TGTGCCAGCTCCCTCCGACAGTACTCTGGGGCCAACGTCCTGACTTTC. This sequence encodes CASSLRQYSGANVLTF.

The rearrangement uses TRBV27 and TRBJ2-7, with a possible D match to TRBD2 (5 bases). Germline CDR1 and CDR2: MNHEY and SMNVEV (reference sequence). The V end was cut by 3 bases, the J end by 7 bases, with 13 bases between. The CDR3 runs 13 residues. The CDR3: CASSFTAPGEQYF. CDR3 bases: TGTGCCAGCAGTTTTACGGCCCCGGGGGAGCAGTACTTC.

The CDR3 DNA sequence: TGTGCCAGCACAGGCAGGGGGACTGAAGCTTTCTTT. Translating it yields CASTGRGTEAFF. V is TRBV6-5 and J is TRBJ1-1; 7 bases are a match to TRBD1. CDR1 MNHEY and CDR2 SVGAGI come from the germline V gene. The junction had 4 bases not matched to a gene; V was cut back by 7 bases and J by 5 bases. The CDR3 contains 12 residues.

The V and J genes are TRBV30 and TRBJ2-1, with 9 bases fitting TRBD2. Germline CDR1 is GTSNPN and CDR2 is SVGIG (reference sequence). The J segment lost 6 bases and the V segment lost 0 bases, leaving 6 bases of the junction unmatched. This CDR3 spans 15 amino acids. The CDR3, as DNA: TGTGCCTGGAGTGTCCTAGCGGGGAATTCCAATGAGCAGTTCTTC. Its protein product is CAWSVLAGNSNEQFF.

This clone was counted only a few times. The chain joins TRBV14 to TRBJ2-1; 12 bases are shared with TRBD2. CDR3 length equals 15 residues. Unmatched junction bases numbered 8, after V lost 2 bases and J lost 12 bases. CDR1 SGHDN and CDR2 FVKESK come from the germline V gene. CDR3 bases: TGTGCCAGCAGCCAAAGAATACTAGCGGGAGGAGGGCAGTTCTTC. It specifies CASSQRILAGGGQFF.

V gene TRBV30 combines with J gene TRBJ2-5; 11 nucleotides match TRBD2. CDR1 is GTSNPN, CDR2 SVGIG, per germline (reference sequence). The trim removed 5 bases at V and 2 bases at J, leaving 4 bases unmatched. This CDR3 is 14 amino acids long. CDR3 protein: CAWAASGGQETQYF. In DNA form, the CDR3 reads TGTGCCTGGGCTGCTAGCGGGGGGCAAGAGACCCAGTACTTC.

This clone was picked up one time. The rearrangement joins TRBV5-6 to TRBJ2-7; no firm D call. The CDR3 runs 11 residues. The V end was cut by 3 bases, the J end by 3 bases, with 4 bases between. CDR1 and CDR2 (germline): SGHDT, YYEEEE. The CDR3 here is CASSSVYEQYF. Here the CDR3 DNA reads TGTGCCAGCAGCTCCGTCTACGAGCAGTACTTC.

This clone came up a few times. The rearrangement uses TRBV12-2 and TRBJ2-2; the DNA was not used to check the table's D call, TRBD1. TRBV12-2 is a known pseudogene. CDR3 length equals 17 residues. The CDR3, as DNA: TGTGCAAGTCGCCCATCCCCAGGGGCGCATAACACCGGGGAGCTGTTTTTT. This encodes CASRPSPGAHNTGELFF.